These 4 T cell receptor beta chains originate from one sample sequenced in a study of blood T cells in healthy people across ages (dated by TCRdb to the mid-2010s). The receptor library was made with 5' RACE. Sequencing was carried out with an Illumina HiSeq 2500. A second PCR of roughly 7 to 11 cycles was performed with a sample-barcoded 5' primer and a J-beta primer mix. In-frame beta chains were kept once TCRdb had trimmed the public reads at Q25 with fastp and called clones with MiXCR. Rows with a matching CDR3 protein are joined into one entry that keeps the most common DNA and genes. The sample table holds approximately 680,000 distinct CDR3 sequences, of which approximately 31% were seen once. Clones ranked in the top ten supply 15% of the sample. The sample taken for sequencing was blood. Source of these receptors: an elderly woman in good health. Donor details come from another sample of the same person, matched by shared clones.

This chain connects TRBV5-6 to TRBJ2-2, with TRBD1 as a possible D gene (6 bases). V was cut by 2 bases and J by 2 bases, with 19 bases left in between. CDR3 length: 18 residues. Germline CDR1 and CDR2: SGHDT and YYEEEE. Here the CDR3 DNA reads TGTGCCAGCAGCTTTGACAGGACGAGCTACCGCAACACCGGGGAGCTGTTTTTT. Translated: CASSFDRTSYRNTGELFF.

This chain connects TRBV20-1 to TRBJ2-7; 8 bases agree with TRBD2. The CDR3 loop spans 15 amino acids. Germline loops: CDR1 DFQATT, CDR2 SNEGSKA (reference sequence). The ends lost 5 bases at V and 2 bases at J; junction bases unmatched: 11. The CDR3: CSASRSGGKTYEQYF. CDR3 bases: TGCAGTGCTTCTCGAAGCGGGGGCAAGACCTACGAGCAGTACTTC.

This clonotype was picked up a small number of times. Written as DNA, the CDR3 is TGTGCCAGTACCCCGGACAGGGCGTTTGGTAATGAGCAGTTCTTC. Protein product: CASTPDRAFGNEQFF. J is TRBJ2-1 and V is TRBV19, with TRBD1 matching over 8 bases. The V gene's germline CDR1 is LNHDA and CDR2 SQIVND (reference sequence). This CDR3 spans 15 amino acids. V was pared by 7 bases and J by 7 bases, with 12 bases of the junction left unmatched.

This clonotype was counted between two and nine times. This likely traces to a read error, being one base from a far larger clone. The genes are TRBV5-5 and TRBJ1-2; D gene uncertain. CDR1 is SGHKS and CDR2 is YYEKEE in the germline V gene (reference sequence). CDR3 length equals 13 residues. CDR3 nucleotide sequence: TGTGCCAGCAGCTTGGAAGGGTCCTATAGCTACACCTTC. Translating gives CASSLEGSYSYTF.